This entry lists 16 T cell receptor beta chains sequenced from one sample in a study of T cell changes during pregnancy in multiple sclerosis. Measured with immunoSEQ multiplex PCR; TCRdb has only the in-frame clones, and not every one. The data contain around 85,000 clones, roughly nine tenths of them singletons. This material consisted of PBMCs, taken in the first trimester of pregnancy. The receptors were sampled from a female donor in good health, serving as a control in a pregnancy study. Some clones in this sample may be carry-over from other donors' samples.

J is TRBJ2-3 and V is TRBV28; TRBD2 agrees at 8 bases. CDR3 length: 16 residues. J lost 6 bases, V lost 5 bases, and 13 bases had no gene match. Germline values: CDR1 MDHEN, CDR2 SYDVKM. For the CDR3, the DNA is TGTGCCAGCAGTCGGAGCGGCGGGAGGATTGGGGATACGCAGTATTTT. Amino acids: CASSRSGGRIGDTQYF.

The CDR3 loop is CASRLMGASYEQYF. The DNA of the CDR3 is TGTGCCAGCAGATTAATGGGGGCCTCCTACGAGCAGTACTTC. V gene TRBV11-2 combines with J gene TRBJ2-7; possible D gene TRBD1, 6 bases. This CDR3 has 14 residues. The germline CDR1 and CDR2 sequences are SGHAT and FQNNGV. The V end lost 6 bases, the J end lost 0 bases, and 12 bases lay between the germline ends.

The chain carries TRBV27 and TRBJ1-4, with a weak D call TRBD1 (6 bases). The germline V gene encodes CDR1 MNHEY and CDR2 SMNVEV (reference sequence). The CDR3 spans 14 residues. V dropped 5 bases and J dropped 8 bases, with 15 bases sitting between them. The CDR3 sequence: CASSTRRGGEKLFF. The CDR3 DNA reads TGTGCCAGCAGTACCAGGAGGGGGGGGGAAAAACTGTTTTTT.

The V gene is TRBV6-5, the J gene TRBJ2-7, with D perhaps matching TRBD1 (7 bases). This CDR3 has 14 residues. Germline assignment: CDR1 MNHEY and CDR2 SVGAGI. V was cut by 6 bases and J by 7 bases, with 19 bases left in between. CDR3 residues: CASRDRTTYGEQYF. The DNA for the CDR3 is TGTGCCAGCAGGGACAGGACTACCTACGGAGAGCAGTACTTC.

The V gene is TRBV5-6, the J gene TRBJ1-6; the match to TRBD1 covers 7 bases. V lost 0 bases, J lost 14 bases, and 11 bases stayed unmatched. Germline CDR1 is SGHDT and CDR2 is YYEEEE. This CDR3 has 15 residues. The CDR3 coding sequence is TGTGCCAGCAGCTTGGATACAGGGGAGGAATTCTCCCTCCACTTT. Its translation: CASSLDTGEEFSLHF.

The chain couples TRBV19 to TRBJ1-1; D is ambiguous. The CDR3 runs 13 residues. Trimming shortened V by 3 bases and J by 0 bases, and 5 bases separated the two germline ends. Germline V lookup: CDR1 LNHDA, CDR2 SQIVND (reference sequence). The CDR3 sequence is CASSITVNTEAFF. CDR3 nucleotide sequence: TGTGCCAGTAGTATTACGGTGAACACTGAAGCTTTCTTT. Together with reference TRBV19 and TRBJ1-1, the CDR3 gives the full variable domain: DGGITQSPKYLFRKEGQNVTLSCEQNLNHDAMYWYRQDPGQGLRLIYYSQIVNDFQKGDIAEGYSVSREKKESFPLTVTSAQKNPTAFYLCASSITVNTEAFFGQGTRLTVV.

The chain uses TRBV4-3 and TRBJ2-5, with 8 bases matching TRBD1. Per germline, CDR1 LGHNA and CDR2 YSLEER. V trimming: 2 bases; J trimming: 4 bases; junction bases outside the gene matches: 9. This CDR3 comprises 16 residues. DNA of the CDR3: TGCGCCAGCAGCCAACGGTTCTTAGGACAGGGAGAGACCCAGTACTTC. This translates into CASSQRFLGQGETQYF.

J is TRBJ2-2 and V is TRBV5-5, with D perhaps matching TRBD2 (6 bases). This CDR3 region has 16 residues. Trimming took 4 bases from V and 0 from J, leaving 13 bases between them. The germline CDR1 and CDR2 sequences are SGHKS and YYEKEE (reference sequence). The CDR3 bases are TGTGCCAGCAGCCCATTCGGACTATCGAACACCGGGGAGCTGTTTTTT. Translation gives CASSPFGLSNTGELFF.

The chain is built from TRBV28 and TRBJ1-1; 8 bases align to TRBD1. Germline CDR1 is MDHEN and CDR2 is SYDVKM. This CDR3 is 14 amino acids long. V lost 4 bases, J lost 4 bases, and 5 bases stayed unmatched. CDR3 bases: TGTGCCAGCAGTTCAGGACAGGGATCCACTGAAGCTTTCTTT. Protein: CASSSGQGSTEAFF.

The genes are TRBV28 and TRBJ1-1; 7 bases align to TRBD1. The CDR3 totals 13 residues. CDR1 is MDHEN and CDR2 is SYDVKM in the germline V gene. Trimming removed 4 bases from V and 4 bases from J; junction bases left unmatched: 3. This CDR3 reads CASSSTGRTEAFF. The CDR3, as DNA: TGTGCCAGCAGTTCGACAGGGCGCACTGAAGCTTTCTTT.

The rearrangement joins TRBV2 to TRBJ2-7; 10 bases are a match to TRBD1. V was pared by 6 bases and J by 4 bases, with 6 bases of the junction left unmatched. The CDR3 extends over 14 amino acids. Germline CDR1 reads SNHLY; CDR2 reads FYNNEI. CDR3 sequence reads: CASRETGGAYEQYF. The DNA of the CDR3 is TGTGCCAGCAGGGAGACAGGGGGCGCGTACGAGCAGTACTTC.

The chain has TRBV7-2 and TRBJ2-1, with TRBD2 matching 11 bases. The length of the CDR3 is 14 residues. The trim removed 5 bases at V and 9 bases at J, leaving 6 bases unmatched. CDR1 is SGHTA, CDR2 FQGNSA, per germline. The CDR3 loop is CASSLLAGDGEQFF. Written as DNA, the CDR3 is TGTGCCAGCAGCCTACTAGCGGGAGACGGTGAGCAGTTCTTC. Filled out from reference TRBV7-2 and TRBJ2-1, the complete variable domain reads GAGVSQSPSNKVTEKGKDVELRCDPISGHTALYWYRQSLGQGLEFLIYFQGNSAPDKSGLPSDRFSAERTGGSVSTLTIQRTQQEDSAVYLCASSLLAGDGEQFFGPGTRLTVL.

The gene calls are TRBV6-5 and TRBJ1-5, with D uncertain. This CDR3 is 15 amino acids long. CDR1 and CDR2 from the germline V gene are MNHEY and SVGAGI. V shed 6 bases and J shed 3 bases, with 15 bases lying between them. The CDR3 DNA sequence: TGTGCCAGCAGGCAAAATGGAGACCACAATCAGCCCCAGCATTTT. The encoded protein is CASRQNGDHNQPQHF.

V usage is TRBV5-1 and J usage is TRBJ1-3; TRBD1 might be the D (6 bases). This CDR3 is 15 amino acids long. Germline values: CDR1 SGHRS, CDR2 YFSETQ. Trimming removed 4 bases at V and 0 bases at J, with 11 bases between. The CDR3 DNA follows: TGCGCCAGCAGCGGGGGACACTCCTCTGGAAACACCATATATTTT. This gives the protein CASSGGHSSGNTIYF.

This chain links TRBV30 with TRBJ1-5; possible D gene TRBD1, 6 bases. Germline CDR1 and CDR2: GTSNPN and SVGIG (reference sequence). V was clipped by 2 bases and J by 2 bases, with 7 bases between them. The CDR3 is 13 residues long. In DNA form, the CDR3 reads TGTGCCTGGAGTAAGGGGGGCAATCAGCCCCAGCATTTT. Amino acid sequence: CAWSKGGNQPQHF.

DNA of the CDR3: TGTGCCAGCAGCTCCAACTACGGGACTAGCGGGAGTGCCGAGCAGTACTTC. This gives the protein CASSSNYGTSGSAEQYF. This sequence joins TRBV11-1 and TRBJ2-7; 14 bases match TRBD2. This CDR3 is 17 amino acids long. Germline CDR1 reads SGHAT; CDR2 reads FQDESV (reference sequence). J was trimmed by 6 bases and V by 4 bases; bases with no gene match: 11.